This TCR beta chain is from a study of blood T cell repertoires in COVID-19. Cohorts were based on clinical histories the participants reported. Recovered participants had two consecutive negative NP/OP PCR tests, healthcare professional clearance, or symptom resolution. Per the study methods: Reference gene primer amplification gave nucleated cell count estimates. The data were produced by immunoSEQ multiplex PCR, yet TCRdb's version contains in-frame clones alone and is incomplete. D and trimming come from the DNA, and the V and J calls and clone size come from that table. The table records under 300,000 clones, under 90% of them present only once. J gave up 2 bases and V 2 bases, and 7 bases lay outside the gene matches. This CDR3 has 17 amino acids. Germline values: CDR1 LGHDT, CDR2 YNNKEL (reference sequence).

This TCR came from a man younger than 30 who had recovered from COVID-19. The material sequenced was PBMCs or T cells enriched from blood (not recorded which). The V and J genes are TRBV3-1 (or the pseudogene TRBV3-2) and TRBJ2-3; TRBD2 matches at 10 bases. The CDR3 region has the DNA TGTGCCAGCAGCCAAACTAGCGGGATGGGAAACACAGATACGCAGTATTTT. Translating gives CASSQTSGMGNTDTQYF.